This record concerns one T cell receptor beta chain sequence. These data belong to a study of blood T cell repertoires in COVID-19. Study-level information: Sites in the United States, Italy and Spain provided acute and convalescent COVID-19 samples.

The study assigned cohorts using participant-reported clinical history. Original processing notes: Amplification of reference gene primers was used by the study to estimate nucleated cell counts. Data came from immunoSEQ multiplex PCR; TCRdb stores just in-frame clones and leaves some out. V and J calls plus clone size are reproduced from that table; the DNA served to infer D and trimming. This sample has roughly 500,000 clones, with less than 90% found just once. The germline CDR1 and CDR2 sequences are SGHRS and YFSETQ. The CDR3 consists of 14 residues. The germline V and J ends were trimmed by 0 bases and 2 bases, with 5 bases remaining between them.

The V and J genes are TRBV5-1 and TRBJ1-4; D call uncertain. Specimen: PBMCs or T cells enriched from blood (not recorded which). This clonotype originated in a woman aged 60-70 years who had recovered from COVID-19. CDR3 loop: CASSLERTNEKLFF. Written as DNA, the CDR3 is TGCGCCAGCAGCTTGGAGAGGACTAATGAAAAACTGTTTTTT.